Described below is a single T cell receptor (beta chain) sequence and its context. Its antigen is not known. Other DNA sequences in the same sample also yield this CDR3. Germline CDR1 SGHRS, CDR2 YFSETQ. CDR3 length: 14 amino acids. The V and J ends lost 0 bases and 2 bases respectively, with 9 bases between them. These data come from a study of shared clonotypes between healthy human individuals. Study-level points and caveats: Incompleteness in sorted-subset sequencing, despite large depth, was shown by rarefaction. Sample collection involved blood only; tissue repertoires are likely different. Relative to memory subsets, naive subsets generally showed larger estimated richness.

Measured with immunoSEQ multiplex PCR; TCRdb has only the in-frame clones, and not every one. The sample contains about 2.4 million clones, 93% of which appear only once. Sequenced: naive CD4+ T cells from PBMCs. As for subset: CD45RA+ positively selected. This sequence was found in a man aged 18 to 35 in good health. Some clones in this sample may be carry-over from other donors' samples. This chain links TRBV5-1 with TRBJ2-7, with D unclear. The CDR3 reads CASSLVPGPYEQYF. The CDR3 DNA sequence: TGCGCCAGCAGCTTGGTCCCAGGTCCCTACGAGCAGTACTTC.